What follows are 3 T cell receptor beta chains derived from one specimen sequenced in a study of beta chain features in type 1 diabetes. What was sequenced were expressed TCRB transcripts, since all of the isolated RNA had been reverse transcribed. Only in-frame clones appear in the TCRdb table, and some are missing; sequencing was by immunoSEQ multiplex PCR. The profile covers around 150,000 clones, with around 7% appearing a single time and 1.3% to 1.5% taken by the ten largest. Source material: central memory CD4+ T cells from blood. The receptors were sampled from a woman aged 30 to 39 in good health.

This clone has more than one count but fewer than ten. In DNA, the CDR3 is TGTGCCAGCAGTTTGTACGGACAGGGGAGGTACGAGCAGTACTTC. It is translated as CASSLYGQGRYEQYF. This sequence joins TRBV28 and TRBJ2-7, with 9 bases that match TRBD1. Germline loops: CDR1 MDHEN, CDR2 SYDVKM. The CDR3 spans 15 residues. The trim removed 3 bases at V and 4 bases at J, leaving 7 bases unmatched.

The chain links TRBV11-2 to TRBJ2-3; maybe TRBD1 (5 bases). This CDR3 spans 16 amino acids. V was shortened by 6 bases and J by 4 bases, with 20 bases between the two germline ends. CDR1 is SGHAT and CDR2 is FQNNGV in the germline V gene. The CDR3 loop reads CASRDRRRQLADTQYF. CDR3 nucleotide sequence: TGTGCCAGCAGGGACCGCCGACGACAGCTCGCAGATACGCAGTATTTT.

The gene calls are TRBV18 and TRBJ2-6; 7 bases agree with TRBD2. Trimming at V came to 3 bases and at J to 0 bases, leaving 8 bases not matched to a gene. Germline assignment: CDR1 KGHSH and CDR2 LQKENI. The CDR3 consists of 18 residues. The CDR3 DNA sequence: TGTGCCAGCTCACCCCGGGTAGCGGGTTCCTCTGGGGCCAACGTCCTGACTTTC. Residues: CASSPRVAGSSGANVLTF. The full variable domain, its missing parts supplied by reference TRBV18 and TRBJ2-6, is NAGVMQNPRHLVRRRGQEARLRCSPMKGHSHVYWYRQLPEEGLKFMVYLQKENIIDESGMPKERFSAEFPKEGPSILRIQQVVRGDSAAYFCASSPRVAGSSGANVLTFGAGSRLTVL.